This TCR beta chain originates from a study of OX40 agonist ivuxolimab in advanced cancers. Germline values: CDR1 MNHEY, CDR2 SMNVEV (reference sequence). The CDR3 length is 12 residues. Trimming cost V 8 bases and J 4 bases; bases outside gene matches: 2. Assay: immunoSEQ multiplex PCR; the TCRdb copy retains only in-frame clones and omits some. Of some 50,000 clones in the sample, around 81% were seen once. General observations from the study: Relative to CD4+ cells, CD8+ T cells on average had more expanded clones. With doses of 0.1-3.0 mg/kg, partial responders showed among the lowest clonal expansion.

Notes on this clone: Its antigen remains unknown.

This receptor was obtained from an adult with an advanced solid tumor such as melanoma, head and neck, liver or kidney cancer. Sequences were derived from CD4+ or CD8+ T cells sorted from blood, sampled in a trial of the OX40 agonist ivuxolimab. The rearrangement uses TRBV27 and TRBJ2-7; 10 nucleotides align to TRBD1. The CDR3 DNA follows: TGTGCCAGCGGGGACAGGGGATACGAGCAGTACTTC. This sequence encodes CASGDRGYEQYF.